This T cell receptor (beta chain) was sequenced for a study of persistence of HIV-infected CD4 T cells. Study context: Median time on suppressive ART was about eight years.

A word on this clone: Antigen: not known.

Cells were stimulated nonspecifically with anti-CD3/anti-CD28 magnetic beads. CD4+ T cells upregulating both CD40 ligand and CD69 were sorted as responding cells. This CDR3 region has 13 residues. The germline V and J ends were trimmed by 4 bases and 5 bases, with 11 bases remaining between them. CDR1 is KGHSH and CDR2 is LQKENI in the germline V gene. General observations from the study: TCRbeta richness was lower in CMV- and Gag-responding cells than in anti-CD3/anti-CD28-responding cells.

This was the immunoSEQ version 4 assay in survey mode. Generated by immunoSEQ multiplex PCR, the TCRdb table keeps only in-frame clones and is missing some. This table has tens of thousands of clones, around 89% appearing once. The receptor comes from an adult woman with HIV who was CMV-seropositive. V usage is TRBV18 and J usage is TRBJ1-1; D is ambiguous. Material: CD4+ T cells sorted from PBMCs after approximately 18-hour stimulation, obtained from a patient who received antiretroviral therapy. The CDR3, as DNA: TGTGCCAGCTCACTCGACTTGGGGACTGAAGCTTTCTTT. This sequence encodes CASSLDLGTEAFF.